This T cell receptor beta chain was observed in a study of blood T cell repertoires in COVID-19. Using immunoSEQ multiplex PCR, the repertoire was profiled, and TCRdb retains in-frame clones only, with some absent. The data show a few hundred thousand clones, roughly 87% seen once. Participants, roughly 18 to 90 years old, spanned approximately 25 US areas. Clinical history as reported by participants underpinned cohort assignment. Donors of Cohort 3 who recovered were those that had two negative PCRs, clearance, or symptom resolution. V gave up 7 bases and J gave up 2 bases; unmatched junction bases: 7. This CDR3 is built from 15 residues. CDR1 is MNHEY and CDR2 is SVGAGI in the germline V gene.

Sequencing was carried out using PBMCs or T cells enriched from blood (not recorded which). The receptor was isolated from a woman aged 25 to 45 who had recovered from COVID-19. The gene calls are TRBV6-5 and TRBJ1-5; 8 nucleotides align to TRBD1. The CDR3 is CASILRGQGNQPQHF. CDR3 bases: TGTGCCAGCATCTTACGGGGACAGGGCAATCAGCCCCAGCATTTT.